These T cell receptor beta chains were read from a single sample in a study of molecular identifiers for immune sequencing clone quantification. TCRdb used MiXCR to reprocess the PCR reads, holding one entry per CDR3 protein. The data contain approximately 670,000 distinct CDR3 sequences, 15% to 20% of them singletons. Sequencing used naive CD8+ T cells from blood, with Jurkat cell RNA spiked in. These receptors were obtained from a human donor in good health. Some libraries in this study had Jurkat cell RNA spiked in. Each CDR3 is given with its conserved first and last residue. The D gene is left open where the match is weak. Size tells how often a clone was seen (once, few, many) or the class of an expanded clone, and some rows leave it out.

d_gene: NA; j_gene: TRBJ2-1; abundance: many; v_gene: TRBV11-2; CDR3aa: CASSLVVEQFF; CDR3nt: TGTGCCAGCAGCTTAGTGGTTGAGCAGTTCTTC
d_gene: TRBD2; j_gene: TRBJ2-1; abundance: NA; v_gene: TRBV9; CDR3aa: CASSVEREARYGEQFF; CDR3nt: TGTGCCAGCAGCGTAGAACGGGAGGCCAGGTACGGTGAGCAGTTCTTC
d_gene: TRBD2; j_gene: TRBJ2-1; abundance: few; v_gene: TRBV28; CDR3aa: CASSQRGTSGRLPYNEQFF; CDR3nt: TGTGCCAGCAGTCAACGCGGGACTAGCGGGAGGTTACCCTACAATGAGCAGTTCTTC
d_gene: TRBD2; j_gene: TRBJ2-1; abundance: many; v_gene: TRBV12-3/TRBV12-4; CDR3aa: CASSRPGLAGGTEQFF; CDR3nt: TGTGCCAGCAGTCGGCCGGGACTAGCGGGAGGTACTGAGCAGTTCTTC
d_gene: NA; j_gene: TRBJ2-1; abundance: NA; v_gene: TRBV27; CDR3aa: CASAPLVSSYNEQFF; CDR3nt: TGTGCCAGCGCCCCACTAGTCTCGTCCTACAATGAGCAGTTCTTC
d_gene: TRBD1; j_gene: TRBJ1-5; abundance: NA; v_gene: TRBV19; CDR3aa: CASSIRDRSNQPQHF; CDR3nt: TGTGCCAGTAGTATTAGGGACAGAAGCAATCAGCCCCAGCATTTT
d_gene: NA; j_gene: TRBJ2-7; abundance: NA; v_gene: TRBV21-1; CDR3aa: CASSPRTGRPYEQYF; CDR3nt: TGTGCCAGCAGCCCCAGGACAGGGCGACCCTACGAGCAGTACTTC
d_gene: TRBD1; j_gene: TRBJ1-3; abundance: many; v_gene: TRBV28; CDR3aa: CASGYRGFSGNTIYF; CDR3nt: TGTGCCAGCGGATACAGGGGGTTCAGTGGAAACACCATATATTTT
d_gene: NA; j_gene: TRBJ1-2; abundance: many; v_gene: TRBV7-9; CDR3aa: CASSFRSLTYGYTF; CDR3nt: TGTGCCAGCAGCTTCCGCAGTTTGACTTATGGCTACACCTTC
d_gene: NA; j_gene: TRBJ2-7; abundance: many; v_gene: TRBV9; CDR3aa: CASSGRLGSAYEQYF; CDR3nt: TGTGCCAGCAGCGGCCGCCTAGGTTCTGCCTACGAGCAGTACTTC
d_gene: TRBD2; j_gene: TRBJ2-7; abundance: few; v_gene: TRBV27; CDR3aa: CASSYAGGRYEQYF; CDR3nt: TGTGCCAGCAGTTATGCGGGGGGCAGGTACGAGCAGTACTTC
d_gene: TRBD2; j_gene: TRBJ2-7; abundance: once; v_gene: TRBV6-5; CDR3aa: CAGSKLAGDLEQYF; CDR3nt: TGTGCCGGCAGCAAACTAGCGGGAGATCTCGAGCAGTACTTC
d_gene: NA; j_gene: TRBJ2-1; abundance: NA; v_gene: TRBV6-2/TRBV6-3; CDR3aa: CASSYGAGYEQFF; CDR3nt: TGTGCCAGCAGTTACGGGGCCGGATATGAGCAGTTCTTC
d_gene: NA; j_gene: TRBJ2-7; abundance: few; v_gene: TRBV3-1; CDR3aa: CASSQGISGTYEQYF; CDR3nt: TGTGCCAGCAGCCAAGGTATATCGGGTACCTACGAGCAGTACTTC
d_gene: TRBD1; j_gene: TRBJ1-5; abundance: many; v_gene: TRBV6-2/TRBV6-3; CDR3aa: CASSYRLGTGATRSDPQHF; CDR3nt: TGTGCCAGCAGTTACAGGCTGGGAACAGGGGCCACCCGCTCAGATCCCCAGCATTTT
d_gene: NA; j_gene: TRBJ2-2; abundance: NA; v_gene: TRBV6-2/TRBV6-3; CDR3aa: CASSSRGYTGELFF; CDR3nt: TGTGCCAGCAGTTCCCGAGGATACACCGGGGAGCTGTTTTTT
d_gene: NA; j_gene: TRBJ2-3; abundance: many; v_gene: TRBV12-3/TRBV12-4; CDR3aa: CASSLFRSGLTDTQYF; CDR3nt: TGTGCCAGCAGTTTGTTTCGAAGCGGGCTAACAGATACGCAGTATTTT
d_gene: TRBD1; j_gene: TRBJ1-4; abundance: many; v_gene: TRBV28; CDR3aa: CASSYRGPEKLFF; CDR3nt: TGTGCCAGCAGTTACAGGGGGCCTGAAAAACTGTTTTTT
d_gene: NA; j_gene: TRBJ1-4; abundance: many; v_gene: TRBV6-6; CDR3aa: CASAGSFGEKLFF; CDR3nt: TGTGCCAGTGCCGGCTCTTTTGGTGAAAAACTGTTTTTT
d_gene: NA; j_gene: TRBJ1-1; abundance: few; v_gene: TRBV6-1; CDR3aa: CASSESGTMNTEAFF; CDR3nt: TGTGCCAGCAGTGAAAGTGGGACCATGAACACTGAAGCTTTCTTT
d_gene: NA; j_gene: TRBJ1-1; abundance: many; v_gene: TRBV7-6; CDR3aa: CASSLLGTEAFF; CDR3nt: TGTGCCAGCAGCTTACTCGGCACTGAAGCTTTCTTT
d_gene: NA; j_gene: TRBJ2-1; abundance: few; v_gene: TRBV5-5; CDR3aa: CASSLALAYNEQFF; CDR3nt: TGTGCCAGCAGCTTGGCCCTGGCGTACAATGAGCAGTTCTTC
d_gene: NA; j_gene: TRBJ1-1; abundance: NA; v_gene: TRBV6-2/TRBV6-3; CDR3aa: CASSCVLNTEAFF; CDR3nt: TGTGCCAGCAGTTGCGTTCTGAACACTGAAGCTTTCTTT
d_gene: NA; j_gene: TRBJ1-5; abundance: many; v_gene: TRBV9; CDR3aa: CASSVGGGQPQHF; CDR3nt: TGTGCCAGCAGCGTTGGTGGAGGACAGCCCCAGCATTTT
d_gene: TRBD2; j_gene: TRBJ2-1; abundance: NA; v_gene: TRBV4-1; CDR3aa: CASSPSSGSYNEQSF; CDR3nt: TGCGCCAGCAGCCCATCTAGCGGGAGCTACAATGAGCAGTCCTTC
d_gene: NA; j_gene: TRBJ1-1; abundance: many; v_gene: TRBV12-3/TRBV12-4; CDR3aa: CASRIRFEAFF; CDR3nt: TGTGCCAGCAGGATACGGTTTGAAGCTTTCTTT
d_gene: NA; j_gene: TRBJ2-2; abundance: many; v_gene: TRBV9; CDR3aa: CASSLINTGELFF; CDR3nt: TGTGCCAGCAGCCTAATAAACACCGGGGAGCTGTTTTTT
d_gene: NA; j_gene: TRBJ2-1; abundance: few; v_gene: TRBV7-9; CDR3aa: CASSYNIGEGSEQFF; CDR3nt: TGTGCCAGCAGCTATAACATAGGCGAGGGCAGTGAGCAGTTCTTC
d_gene: NA; j_gene: TRBJ1-2; abundance: NA; v_gene: TRBV30; CDR3aa: CAWRDSTYYGYTF; CDR3nt: TGTGCCTGGAGGGACAGCACGTACTATGGCTACACCTTC
d_gene: NA; j_gene: TRBJ1-2; abundance: NA; v_gene: TRBV4-3; CDR3aa: CASSQESGFVGNYGYTF; CDR3nt: TGCGCCAGCAGCCAAGAGTCGGGGTTCGTTGGTAACTATGGCTACACCTTC
d_gene: NA; j_gene: TRBJ1-2; abundance: many; v_gene: TRBV12-3/TRBV12-4; CDR3aa: CASSLFPDAYGYTF; CDR3nt: TGTGCCAGCAGTTTATTTCCGGATGCCTATGGCTACACCTTC
d_gene: NA; j_gene: TRBJ2-7; abundance: many; v_gene: TRBV6-5; CDR3aa: CASGAYEQYF; CDR3nt: TGTGCCAGCGGAGCCTACGAGCAGTACTTC
d_gene: TRBD1; j_gene: TRBJ1-1; abundance: many; v_gene: TRBV19; CDR3aa: CASSIPRTGGKNTEAFF; CDR3nt: TGTGCCAGTAGTATTCCCCGGACAGGGGGCAAGAACACTGAAGCTTTCTTT
d_gene: NA; j_gene: TRBJ2-3; abundance: many; v_gene: TRBV30; CDR3aa: CAWSWAGNTDTQYF; CDR3nt: TGTGCCTGGAGTTGGGCAGGGAATACAGATACGCAGTATTTT
d_gene: TRBD1; j_gene: TRBJ2-7; abundance: many; v_gene: TRBV29-1; CDR3aa: CSAEGQNSYEQYF; CDR3nt: TGCAGCGCCGAGGGACAGAACTCCTACGAGCAGTACTTC
d_gene: TRBD1; j_gene: TRBJ2-5; abundance: many; v_gene: TRBV14; CDR3aa: CASGPGQGQETQYF; CDR3nt: TGTGCCAGCGGACCGGGACAGGGGCAAGAGACCCAGTACTTC
d_gene: NA; j_gene: TRBJ1-1; abundance: NA; v_gene: TRBV19; CDR3aa: CASSSIGDTEAFF; CDR3nt: TGTGCCAGTAGTTCCATTGGGGACACTGAAGCTTTCTTT
d_gene: NA; j_gene: TRBJ2-2; abundance: NA; v_gene: TRBV12-5; CDR3aa: CATGRTNTGELFF; CDR3nt: TGTGCTACCGGGCGGACGAACACCGGGGAGCTGTTTTTT
d_gene: NA; j_gene: TRBJ2-6; abundance: many; v_gene: TRBV7-6; CDR3aa: CASSSARDSGANVLTF; CDR3nt: TGTGCCAGCAGCTCCGCTAGGGACTCTGGGGCCAACGTCCTGACTTTC
d_gene: TRBD1; j_gene: TRBJ2-3; abundance: many; v_gene: TRBV13; CDR3aa: CASSLGYEEGGPDTQYF; CDR3nt: TGTGCCAGCAGCTTAGGCTACGAGGAAGGGGGCCCAGATACGCAGTATTTT
d_gene: NA; j_gene: TRBJ2-3; abundance: many; v_gene: TRBV30; CDR3aa: CAWSPGARTDTQYF; CDR3nt: TGTGCCTGGAGTCCGGGAGCCCGCACAGATACGCAGTATTTT
d_gene: TRBD2; j_gene: TRBJ2-2; abundance: NA; v_gene: TRBV5-6; CDR3aa: CASSLGLAGSNTGELFF; CDR3nt: TGTGCCAGCAGCCTGGGACTAGCGGGGTCGAACACCGGGGAGCTGTTTTTT
d_gene: NA; j_gene: TRBJ2-4; abundance: many; v_gene: TRBV2; CDR3aa: CASSEVRAAKNIQYF; CDR3nt: TGTGCCAGCAGTGAGGTCCGAGCAGCCAAAAACATTCAGTACTTC
d_gene: NA; j_gene: TRBJ2-2; abundance: NA; v_gene: TRBV5-4; CDR3aa: CASSLDWELRELFF; CDR3nt: TGTGCCAGCAGCTTGGATTGGGAGTTGCGGGAGCTGTTTTTT
d_gene: NA; j_gene: TRBJ2-3; abundance: many; v_gene: TRBV6-2/TRBV6-3; CDR3aa: CASSYVWFGDTQYF; CDR3nt: TGTGCCAGCAGTTACGTATGGTTCGGGGATACGCAGTATTTT
d_gene: TRBD1; j_gene: TRBJ2-7; abundance: few; v_gene: TRBV7-9; CDR3aa: CASSPPDRGPYEQYF; CDR3nt: TGTGCCAGCAGCCCACCGGACAGGGGTCCCTACGAGCAGTACTTC
d_gene: TRBD2; j_gene: TRBJ2-3; abundance: many; v_gene: TRBV3-1; CDR3aa: CASSPGTSGHTDTQYF; CDR3nt: TGTGCCAGCAGCCCCGGGACTAGCGGCCACACAGATACGCAGTATTTT
d_gene: NA; j_gene: TRBJ1-1; abundance: many; v_gene: TRBV10-3; CDR3aa: CAISEGSTEAFF; CDR3nt: TGTGCCATCAGTGAAGGGTCCACTGAAGCTTTCTTT
d_gene: NA; j_gene: TRBJ2-2; abundance: NA; v_gene: TRBV7-9; CDR3aa: CASSLLGAGTPNTGELFF; CDR3nt: TGTGCCAGCAGCTTATTGGGTGCGGGAACTCCGAACACCGGGGAGCTGTTTTTT
d_gene: NA; j_gene: TRBJ2-5; abundance: many; v_gene: TRBV29-1; CDR3aa: CSVEKNQETQYF; CDR3nt: TGCAGCGTTGAAAAAAATCAAGAGACCCAGTACTTC
d_gene: NA; j_gene: TRBJ2-7; abundance: few; v_gene: TRBV6-2/TRBV6-3; CDR3aa: CASSYGQDVNSYEQYF; CDR3nt: TGTGCCAGCAGTTACGGCCAGGACGTCAACTCCTACGAGCAGTACTTC
d_gene: NA; j_gene: TRBJ2-7; abundance: many; v_gene: TRBV4-3; CDR3aa: CASSADTEITYEQYF; CDR3nt: TGCGCCAGCAGCGCAGACACGGAGATTACCTACGAGCAGTACTTC
d_gene: NA; j_gene: TRBJ2-1; abundance: NA; v_gene: TRBV10-2; CDR3aa: CASTTRGRDEQFF; CDR3nt: TGCGCCAGCACAACGCGGGGGCGTGATGAGCAGTTCTTC
d_gene: NA; j_gene: TRBJ1-2; abundance: many; v_gene: TRBV28; CDR3aa: CASSQLLLVGYTF; CDR3nt: TGTGCCAGCAGTCAATTGCTATTGGTTGGCTACACCTTC
d_gene: NA; j_gene: TRBJ1-3; abundance: few; v_gene: TRBV30; CDR3aa: CAWRYGNTIYF; CDR3nt: TGTGCCTGGAGGTATGGAAACACCATATATTTT
d_gene: NA; j_gene: TRBJ1-2; abundance: NA; v_gene: TRBV4-3; CDR3aa: CASSQDAQGTTNYGYTF; CDR3nt: TGCGCCAGCAGCCAAGACGCGCAGGGGACAACTAACTATGGCTACACCTTC
d_gene: TRBD2; j_gene: TRBJ2-7; abundance: many; v_gene: TRBV29-1; CDR3aa: CSVEVAGGYEQYF; CDR3nt: TGCAGCGTTGAAGTAGCGGGGGGGTACGAGCAGTACTTC
d_gene: TRBD2; j_gene: TRBJ2-7; abundance: many; v_gene: TRBV7-2; CDR3aa: CASSLWSTSGPGPPYEQYF; CDR3nt: TGTGCCAGCAGCCTCTGGTCTACTAGCGGGCCCGGGCCCCCCTACGAGCAGTACTTC
d_gene: NA; j_gene: TRBJ2-7; abundance: NA; v_gene: TRBV6-5; CDR3aa: CASGYDRDYEQYF; CDR3nt: TGTGCCAGCGGTTATGACAGAGACTACGAGCAGTACTTC
d_gene: TRBD2; j_gene: TRBJ2-3; abundance: many; v_gene: TRBV5-1; CDR3aa: CASSFGTSGGADTQYF; CDR3nt: TGCGCCAGCAGCTTCGGGACTAGCGGGGGGGCGGATACGCAGTATTTT